The TCR beta chain under discussion was sequenced for a study of cytomegalovirus exposure and HLA in healthy donors. A note on this clone: What it binds is unknown.

There are 16 residues in the CDR3. Germline V gene lookup returns CDR1 LGHNA and CDR2 YSLEER. Trimming removed 2 bases from V and 2 bases from J; junction bases left unmatched: 7. General observations from the study: Most TCR sequences showed up rarely, but some public TCRs showed up in many donors. The classifier was said to identify cytomegalovirus status with high specificity and sensitivity.

PCR used 60 Vbeta primers and 13 Jbeta primers. Sequencing was performed with immunoSEQ multiplex PCR; in TCRdb, only in-frame clones are kept and a portion is missing. The table shows roughly 87,000 clones, with around 79% occurring only once. The sample consisted of PBMCs. This receptor was identified in a woman in her forties in good health and CMV-seropositive. This chain uses TRBV4-3 with TRBJ2-3; 7 nucleotides align to TRBD2. This chain's CDR3 is CASSQSGTTYTDTQYF. The CDR3 DNA reads as TGCGCCAGCAGCCAATCCGGGACTACCTACACAGATACGCAGTATTTT.